This T cell receptor beta chain stems from a study of T cell responses to AZD1222 COVID-19 vaccine. Turning to this clone: Its target is unknown.

Study results and caveats: The donors showed a predominance of white British ancestry and of females, with possible underestimation of clonal diversity. Repertoire samples came only from after the peak T cell response. Across spike, vaccine-associated CD4 TCRs were found, dominant at 160-218 and 743-854. Baseline testing showed seropositivity in only a handful of AZD1222 recipients.

This CDR3 comprises 15 residues. Trimming took 3 bases from V and 4 from J, leaving 12 bases between them. Germline V lookup: CDR1 SGHTA, CDR2 FQGNSA. This table comes from immunoSEQ multiplex PCR, and its TCRdb copy is limited to in-frame clones, with some not included. The repertoire has 90,000 to 95,000 clones, around nine tenths of them found once; the top ten carry around 10%. This TCR came from an adult who received the AZD1222 COVID-19 vaccine. The chain has TRBV7-2 and TRBJ2-2; possibly TRBD1 for D (5 bases). This material consisted of peripheral blood, taken 28 days after the second AZD1222 dose. The CDR3 nucleotides read TGTGCCAGCAGCTTGCCAGGACACATCACCGGGGAGCTGTTTTTT. Translating gives CASSLPGHITGELFF.